This T cell receptor (beta chain) was retrieved from a study of shared clonotypes between healthy human individuals. Study-wide findings and caveats: Clonotypes that were shared across a few donors made up about 4.5% of naive CD4 clonotypes.

Turning to this clone: Its antigen is unknown.

Libraries were prepared by immunoSEQ multiplex PCR; TCRdb keeps only in-frame clonotypes and omits some of them. The sample yields 1.4 million or so clones, about 98.5% seen once. The CDR3 length is 16 residues. The TCR was taken from a man between 25 and 39 years old in good health. The V gene is TRBV21-1, the J gene TRBJ2-7; TRBD1 is taken as the D call from the table, unchecked against the DNA. TRBV21-1 has pseudogene status. Material: naive CD4+ T cells sorted from blood. Subset: CD45RA+ positively selected. The CDR3 DNA is TGTGCCAGCAGCGAAAACCTTACAGGGGCGGAATACGAGCAGTACTTC. It translates to CASSENLTGAEYEQYF.